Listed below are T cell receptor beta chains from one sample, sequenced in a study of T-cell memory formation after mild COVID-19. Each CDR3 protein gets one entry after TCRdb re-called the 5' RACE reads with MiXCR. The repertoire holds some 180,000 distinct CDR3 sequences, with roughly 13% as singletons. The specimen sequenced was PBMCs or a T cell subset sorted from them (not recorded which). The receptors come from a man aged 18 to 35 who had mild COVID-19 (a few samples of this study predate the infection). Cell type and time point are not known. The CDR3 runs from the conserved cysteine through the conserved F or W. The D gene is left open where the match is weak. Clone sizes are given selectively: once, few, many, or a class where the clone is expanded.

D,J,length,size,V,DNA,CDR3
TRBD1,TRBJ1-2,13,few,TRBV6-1,TGTGCCAGCAGAAAGGACAGGGGCTATGGCTACACCTTC,CASRKDRGYGYTF
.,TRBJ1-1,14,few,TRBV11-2,TGTGCCAGCAGGGAGCCCCGGGGCCGGGGTGAAGCTTTCTTT,CASREPRGRGEAFF
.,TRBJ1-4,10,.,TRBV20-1,TGCAGTGCGTCATATGAAAAACTGTTTTTT,CSASYEKLFF
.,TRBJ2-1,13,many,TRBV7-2,TGTGCCAGCAGCAACCTCGTATACAATGAGCAGTTCTTC,CASSNLVYNEQFF
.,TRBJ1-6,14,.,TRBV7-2,TGTGCCAGCAGCTTTGGCCGGGAGAGCGGTCCCCTCCACTTT,CASSFGRESGPLHF
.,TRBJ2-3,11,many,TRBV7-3,TGTGCCAGCAGCTTTTTTAGAGCGCAGTATTTT,CASSFFRAQYF
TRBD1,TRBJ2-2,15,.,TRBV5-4,TGTGCCAGCAGCCCGGACAGGGGGAGCACCGGGGAGCTGTTTTTT,CASSPDRGSTGELFF
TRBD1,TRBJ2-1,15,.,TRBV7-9,TGTGCCAGTACAGGGGGCCCCCGCTCCTACAATGAGCAGTTCTTC,CASTGGPRSYNEQFF
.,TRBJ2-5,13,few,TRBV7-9,TGTGCCAGCAGCGGCAGTGAGCTCGGGACCCAGTACTTC,CASSGSELGTQYF
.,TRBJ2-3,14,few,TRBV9,TGTGCCAGCAGCGTAGACTACAGCACAGATACGCAGTATTTT,CASSVDYSTDTQYF
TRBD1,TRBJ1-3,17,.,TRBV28,TGTGCCAGCAGTCCACCCAACAGGGGTTTTTCTGGAAACACCATATATTTT,CASSPPNRGFSGNTIYF
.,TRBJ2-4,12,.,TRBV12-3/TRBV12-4,TGTGCCAGCAGTTTAGTAGGGGGGCTTCAGTACTTC,CASSLVGGLQYF
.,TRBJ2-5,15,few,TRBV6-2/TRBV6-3,TGTGCCAGCAGTTCGCACGTTCAGGGACGAGAGACCCAGTACTTC,CASSSHVQGRETQYF
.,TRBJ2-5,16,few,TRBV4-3,TGCGCCAGCAGCCAAGATAGTGGCCTAGTCGGCGAGACCCAGTACTTC,CASSQDSGLVGETQYF
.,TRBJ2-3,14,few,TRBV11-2,TGTGCCAGCAAAGGGCCTCCGAGACCGGATACGCAGTATTTT,CASKGPPRPDTQYF
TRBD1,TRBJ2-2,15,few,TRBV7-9,TGTGCCAGCAGCAACTTCAGGGGGCGTACCGGGGAGCTGTTTTTT,CASSNFRGRTGELFF
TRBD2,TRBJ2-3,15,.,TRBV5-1,TGCGCCAGCAGCCGGACTAGCGGGGCGACAGATACGCAGTATTTT,CASSRTSGATDTQYF
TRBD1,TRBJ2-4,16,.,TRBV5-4,TGTGCCAGCAGCTTGGAGGGCAGGGGGACCAAAAACATTCAGTACTTC,CASSLEGRGTKNIQYF
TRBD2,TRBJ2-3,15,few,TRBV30,TGTGCCTGGAGTGTTCTTAGGCTAGCGGGGGTTACGCAGTATTTT,CAWSVLRLAGVTQYF
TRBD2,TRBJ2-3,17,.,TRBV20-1,TGCAGTGCTAGAGGCATTCTAGCGGGGGGTAGCACAGATACGCAGTATTTT,CSARGILAGGSTDTQYF
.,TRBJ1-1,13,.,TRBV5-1,TGCGCCAGCAGCGTGGGACGGGACGCTGAAGCTTTCTTT,CASSVGRDAEAFF
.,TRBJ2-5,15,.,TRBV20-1,TGCAGTGCCCTATTGACAGGGAGGAGTTTCGAGACCCAGTACTTC,CSALLTGRSFETQYF
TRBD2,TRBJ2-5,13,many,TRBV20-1,TGCAGTGCTCCGCGGGGGGCTGAAGAGACCCAGTACTTC,CSAPRGAEETQYF
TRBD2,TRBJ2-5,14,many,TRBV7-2,TGTGCCAGCAGCCTCGGACTGGGAGGGGAGACCCAGTACTTC,CASSLGLGGETQYF
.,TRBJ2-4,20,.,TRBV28,TGTGCCAGCAGTGCCGCAAACTATGGCGACTCTCCCATAGCCAAAAACATTCAGTACTTC,CASSAANYGDSPIAKNIQYF
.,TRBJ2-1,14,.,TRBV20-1,TGCAGCCACCCGAGAGGGGGGGGCCGAGATGAGCAGTTCTTC,CSHPRGGGRDEQFF
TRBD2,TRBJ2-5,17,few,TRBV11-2,TGTGCCAGCAGCCCCACGTCCCTACCGGGGGGTCAAGAGACCCAGTACTTC,CASSPTSLPGGQETQYF
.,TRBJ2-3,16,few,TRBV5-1,TGCGCCAGCAGACCCGGAGGGGCGGCTAGCACAGATACGCAGTATTTT,CASRPGGAASTDTQYF
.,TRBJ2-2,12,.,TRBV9,TGTGCCAGCGGGATGATGTACGGGGAGCTGTTTTTT,CASGMMYGELFF
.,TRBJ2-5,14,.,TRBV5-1,TGCGCCAGCAGCTCGAGACAGGGAGGGGAGACCCAGTACTTC,CASSSRQGGETQYF
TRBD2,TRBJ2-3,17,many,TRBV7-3,TGTGCCAGCAGCTCGCGACTAGCGGGGGACCGCACAGATACGCAGTATTTT,CASSSRLAGDRTDTQYF
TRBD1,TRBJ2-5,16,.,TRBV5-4,TGTGCCAGCAGCTTGAGGTCTGGGACAGGGTCAGAGACCCAGTACTTC,CASSLRSGTGSETQYF
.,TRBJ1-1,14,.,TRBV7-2,TGTGCCAGCAGCTGGGGACCCCTGAACACTGAAGCTTTCTTT,CASSWGPLNTEAFF
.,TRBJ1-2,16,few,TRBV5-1,TGCGCCAGCAGCTCTATACCGTTGCTAGCTAACTATGGCTACACCTTC,CASSSIPLLANYGYTF
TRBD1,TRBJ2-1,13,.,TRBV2,TGTGCCAGCAGTGAAGAACAGGGGAATGAGCAGTTCTTC,CASSEEQGNEQFF
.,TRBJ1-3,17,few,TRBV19,TGTGCCAGTAGTATAATGCTCCAAACAGTAGCTGGAAACACCATATATTTT,CASSIMLQTVAGNTIYF
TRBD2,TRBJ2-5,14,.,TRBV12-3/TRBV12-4,TGTGCCAGCAGTTTGCGGGGGGGCCAGGAGACCCAGTACTTC,CASSLRGGQETQYF
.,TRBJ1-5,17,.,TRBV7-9,TGTGCCAGCAGCTTATACAATTATGGGGGGGGCAATCAGCCCCAGCATTTT,CASSLYNYGGGNQPQHF
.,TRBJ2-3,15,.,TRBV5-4,TGTGCCAGCAGGAAACCCGGGTCGGACACAGATACGCAGTATTTT,CASRKPGSDTDTQYF
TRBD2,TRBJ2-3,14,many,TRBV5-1,TGCGCCAGCAGCATCATAGCGGGAGGGGATACGCAGTATTTT,CASSIIAGGDTQYF
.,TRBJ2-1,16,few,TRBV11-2,TGTGCCAGCAGCTTAGGTTGGGGAGGCTCCTACAATGAGCAGTTCTTC,CASSLGWGGSYNEQFF
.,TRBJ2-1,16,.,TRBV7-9,TGTGCCAGCAGCCCCAAAGGGGGGACAGTGCACAATGAGCAGTTCTTC,CASSPKGGTVHNEQFF
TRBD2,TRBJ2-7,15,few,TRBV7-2,TGTGCCAGCAGCCCACTAGCGGGGGGGTTCTACGAGCAGTACTTC,CASSPLAGGFYEQYF
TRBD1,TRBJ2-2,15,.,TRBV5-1,TGCGCCAGCAGCGCCCGGACAGGGGGCGCCGGGGAGCTGTTTTTT,CASSARTGGAGELFF
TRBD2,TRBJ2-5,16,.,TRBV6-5,TGTGCCAGCAGTTACTCGATAAGCGGGGACTATGGGACCCAGTACTTC,CASSYSISGDYGTQYF
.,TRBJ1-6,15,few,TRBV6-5,TGTGCCAGCAGTCCCTACACGGGCGGGGATTCACCCCTCCACTTT,CASSPYTGGDSPLHF
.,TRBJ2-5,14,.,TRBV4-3,TGCGCCAGCAGCCCGGTGGGGGGCTTTGAGACCCAGTACTTC,CASSPVGGFETQYF
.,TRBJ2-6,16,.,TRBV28,TGTGCCAGCAGTATCCCCCCAGGGGCTGGGGCCAACGTCCTGACTTTC,CASSIPPGAGANVLTF
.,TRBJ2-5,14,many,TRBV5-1,TGCGCCAGCACGGAGGGGACCTCCCTGGAGACCCAGTACTTC,CASTEGTSLETQYF
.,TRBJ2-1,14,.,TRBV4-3,TGCGCCAGCAGCCCGGGGGACTCGAACAATGAGCAGTTCTTC,CASSPGDSNNEQFF
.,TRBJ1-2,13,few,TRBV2,TGTGCCAGCAGTGAATTGGTCAACTATGGCTACACCTTC,CASSELVNYGYTF
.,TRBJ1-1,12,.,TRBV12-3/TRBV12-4,TGTGCCAGCAGACCCGGAGACACTGAAGCTTTCTTT,CASRPGDTEAFF
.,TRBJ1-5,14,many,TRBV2,TGTGCCAGCACCGTGGGGACGGAGGATCAGCCCCAGCATTTT,CASTVGTEDQPQHF
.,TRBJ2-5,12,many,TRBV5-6,TGTGCCAGCGGCGGGACGGTGGAGACCCAGTACTTC,CASGGTVETQYF
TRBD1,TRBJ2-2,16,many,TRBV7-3,TGTGCCAGCAGCTTAGGTTTCACAGGGGTTCCCGGGGAGCTGTTTTTT,CASSLGFTGVPGELFF
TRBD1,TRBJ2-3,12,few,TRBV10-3,TGTGCCATCAGCACAGGGGCAGATACGCAGTATTTT,CAISTGADTQYF
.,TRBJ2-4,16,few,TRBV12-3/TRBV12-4,TGTGCCAGCAGTCGACACGAAACCGTAGCCAAAAACATTCAGTACTTC,CASSRHETVAKNIQYF